A single sample is the source of the 26 T cell receptor beta chains below, sequenced in a study of tumor and adjacent non-tumor tissue in lung cancer. This sample's RNA came from whole unsorted tissue. A modified ARM-PCR protocol with three rounds of nested PCR amplified TCRbeta. MiXCR was run by TCRdb on the multiplex PCR reads, yielding one entry per CDR3 protein. The sample has under 150,000 distinct CDR3 sequences, roughly 66% seen once. Sequenced sample: lung tumor tissue. The receptors were sampled from a man aged 60 to 69 with small cell lung cancer.

About this clonotype itself: Compared with germline, one end of the junction differs, possibly owing to a read error. V and J are TRBV11-2 and TRBJ2-7; 9 bases align to TRBD2. The CDR3 covers 14 residues. The germline gives CDR1 SGHAT, CDR2 FQNNGV. The CDR3 nucleotides read TGTGCCAGCGGCCCCCTCCTAGCGGGGTACGAGCTGTACTTC. This encodes CASGPLLAGYELYF.

This clonotype was counted a few times. This sequence may be a read error, since a much larger clone differs from it by one base. The V gene is TRBV5-5, the J gene TRBJ1-1; no clear D. The germline V gene encodes CDR1 SGHKS and CDR2 YYEKEE (reference sequence). This CDR3 spans 15 amino acids. Trimming cost V 2 bases and J 6 bases, with 17 bases left between them. CDR3 in DNA: TGTGCCAGCAGCTTCAAATGGGGAGCTAATCCTGAAGCTTTCTTT. Translation: CASSFKWGANPEAFF.

The table lists this clonotype with many counts. The chain uses TRBV6-2 or TRBV6-3 and TRBJ2-6; no reliable D call. The CDR3 length is 17 residues. V dropped 6 bases and J dropped 0 bases, with 15 bases sitting between them. Germline V gene sequence: CDR1 MNHEY, CDR2 SVGEGT. CDR3 protein: CASRPQSTRSGANVLTF. In nucleotides, the CDR3 is TGTGCCAGCAGACCTCAGAGTACCCGCTCTGGGGCCAACGTCCTGACTTTC.

This clonotype was seen just once. The conserved phenylalanine or tryptophan is not found at the CDR3 terminus, so this likely reflects a read error. The chain recombines TRBV28 with TRBJ2-3, with D possibly matching TRBD1 (6 bases). The CDR3 is made up of 14 amino acids. Germline V CDR1 and CDR2: MDHEN, SYDVKM. Trimming removed 2 bases at V and 5 bases at J, with 11 bases between. In DNA, the CDR3 is TGTGCCAGCAGTTTAGTAGGGGGAGTAGATACGCAGTATCTT. Translation: CASSLVGGVDTQYL.

This chain links TRBV4-2 with TRBJ2-3, with 11 positions matching TRBD1. The CDR3 covers 15 residues. CDR1 LGHNA and CDR2 YNFKEQ come from the germline V gene. V gave up 1 base and J gave up 5 bases; unmatched junction bases: 2. The CDR3 DNA is TGTGCCAGCAGCCAAGGGACAGGGGGCCGAGATACGCAGTATTTT. Translating gives CASSQGTGGRDTQYF.

Points on this clonotype: A read error is likely, as this CDR3 ends without the conserved phenylalanine or tryptophan. The rearrangement joins TRBV6-5 to TRBJ2-1, with TRBD1 matching 8 bases. This CDR3 spans 14 amino acids. The germline CDR1 and CDR2 sequences are MNHEY and SVGAGI. CDR3 in DNA: TGTGCCAGGAGTCGACAGGGGTCCTACAATGAACAGTTCTCC. Its protein product is CARSRQGSYNEQFS.

About this clonotype: With a much larger clone just one base away, this may be a read error. CDR3 residues: CTSSFLPGRTSKEKLFF. For the CDR3, the DNA is TGTACCAGCAGTTTCCTACCTGGGCGGACCTCCAAGGAAAAACTGTTTTTT. The chain links TRBV6-5 to TRBJ1-4; no reliable D call. The CDR3 has 17 amino acids. Germline V CDR1 and CDR2: MNHEY, SVGAGI.

Comment on this clonotype: A much larger clone differs from this one at a single base, so this may be a read error. In nucleotides, the CDR3 is TGCAGTGCTCAAGGCCGTAACGGGGACCTGTTTTTT. Protein: CSAQGRNGDLFF. This chain joins TRBV20-1 and TRBJ2-2; D is tentatively TRBD1 or TRBD2 (5 bases each). This CDR3 has 12 amino acids. CDR1 and CDR2 (germline): DFQATT, SNEGSKA (reference sequence).

The chain carries TRBV20-1 and TRBJ2-4; D unresolved. V lost 5 bases, J lost 8 bases, and 16 bases lay in between. The CDR3 totals 13 residues. The V gene's germline CDR1 is DFQATT and CDR2 SNEGSKA (reference sequence). DNA of the CDR3: TGCAGTGCTCCTTCGTGGGGTGGGGACATTCAGTACTTC. This sequence encodes CSAPSWGGDIQYF.

For this clonotype: At one boundary the junction diverges from the germline segment, which might be a read error. The genes are TRBV6-2 or TRBV6-3 and TRBJ1-5, with no clear D. The CDR3 consists of 15 residues. Germline V CDR1 and CDR2: MNHEY, SVGEGT. The CDR3 spells CASRLSGPRSQPQNF. CDR3 DNA sequence: TGTGCCAGCAGACTATCCGGGCCCAGAAGTCAGCCCCAGAATTTT.

This clonotype has at least ten counts. The chain recombines TRBV12-3 or TRBV12-4 with TRBJ1-2; the D gene is possibly TRBD1 (5 bases). CDR3 length: 14 amino acids. Trimming shortened V by 8 bases and J by 7 bases, and 20 bases separated the two germline ends. CDR3 coding DNA: TGTGCCAGCGTCCTTGGGGGGGATACGTCTGGCTACACCTTC. Protein product: CASVLGGDTSGYTF.

As to this clonotype: A much more abundant neighbour one base away suggests this may be a read error. The CDR3 here is CASSSGLAGGIWSQYF. CDR3 sequence (DNA): TGTGCCAGCAGCTCTGGACTAGCGGGGGGGATCTGGTCCCAGTACTTC. This chain joins TRBV11-3 and TRBJ2-5, with 15 bases aligning to TRBD2. The J segment lost 9 bases and the V segment lost 4 bases, leaving 9 bases of the junction unmatched. The CDR3 is 16 amino acids. The germline CDR1 and CDR2 sequences are SGHNT and YENEEA.

Only a few counts were recorded for this clonotype. This may stem from a read error, because a much larger clone lies one nucleotide away. The V call is TRBV4-1, the J call TRBJ2-3, with 7 bases identical to TRBD1. The junction had 8 bases not matched to a gene; V was cut back by 2 bases and J by 6 bases. CDR1 is MGHRA and CDR2 is YSYEKL in the germline V gene. The CDR3 consists of 15 residues. The CDR3 nucleotides are TGCGCCAGCAGCCAACCCGGACAGGCTCCCGATACGCAGTATTTT. Its translation is CASSQPGQAPDTQYF.

This clonotype was counted only a few times. With a much larger clone just one base away, this may be a read error. The chain uses TRBV12-3 or TRBV12-4 and TRBJ1-2, with D possibly being TRBD1 (6 bases). This CDR3 region has 13 residues. CDR3 nucleotides: TGTGTCAGCAGTTTAGGCAGGGGAAGCGGCTACACCTTC. It codes for CVSSLGRGSGYTF.

Comment on this clonotype: A read error is likely, as this CDR3 ends without the conserved phenylalanine or tryptophan. The rearrangement links TRBV5-4 to TRBJ2-3, with D hard to call. From germline, CDR1 is SGHNT and CDR2 YYREEE (reference sequence). Trimming removed 4 bases at V and 6 bases at J, with 9 bases between. The CDR3 is made up of 12 amino acids. DNA for the CDR3: TGTGCCAGCAGCCTTCTAGGGGATACGCAGTATCTT. As protein: CASSLLGDTQYL.

The chain uses TRBV11-2 and TRBJ2-3; TRBD2 matches 10 bases. Losses at the gene ends were 5 bases for V and 4 bases for J; bases not matched to a gene: 9. This CDR3 spans 16 amino acids. Germline V gene lookup returns CDR1 SGHAT and CDR2 FQNNGV. CDR3 amino acids: CASSPLWTSGSDTQYF. CDR3 DNA sequence: TGTGCCAGCAGCCCTCTGTGGACTAGCGGTTCAGATACGCAGTATTTT.

The rearrangement uses TRBV5-1 and TRBJ2-5; D is uncertain. Germline V gene data show CDR1 as SGHRS and CDR2 as YFSETQ. The CDR3 covers 13 residues. Trimming took 1 base from V and 5 from J, leaving 9 bases between them. CDR3 residues: CASSLNSRETQYF. Here the CDR3 DNA reads TGCGCCAGCAGCTTGAATAGCCGGGAGACCCAGTACTTC.

The chain links TRBV7-9 to TRBJ2-6, with D uncertain. CDR3 length: 13 amino acids. V gave up 8 bases and J gave up 0 bases, with 5 bases separating them. CDR1 is SEHNR and CDR2 is FQNEAQ in the germline V gene (reference sequence). The CDR3 DNA follows: TGTGCCAGCTTAGCCTCTGGGGCCAACGTCCTGACTTTC. This codes for CASLASGANVLTF.

To note about this clonotype: A much larger clone sits a single nucleotide away, making a read error possible. J is TRBJ2-2 and V is TRBV20-1; a possible D gene is TRBD2 (5 bases). The CDR3 length is 12 residues. The ends were cut back, 7 bases at V and 5 bases at J, with 11 bases in the middle. CDR1 DFQATT and CDR2 SNEGSKA come from the germline V gene (reference sequence). The CDR3 loop reads CSGLSKTGELFF. CDR3 nucleotide sequence: TGCAGTGGACTATCTAAGACCGGGGAGCTGTTTTTT.

V gene TRBV6-5 combines with J gene TRBJ1-2, with D hard to call. The germline gives CDR1 MNHEY, CDR2 SVGAGI. V dropped 11 bases and J dropped 5 bases, with 24 bases sitting between them. The CDR3 is 15 residues long. CDR3 sequence: CAAKTDAGRNYGYTF. The DNA of the CDR3 is TGTGCCGCTAAAACGGACGCCGGGAGGAATTATGGCTACACCTTC.

The chain joins TRBV6-2 or TRBV6-3 to TRBJ1-1; D is unclear. The length of the CDR3 is 11 residues. Per the germline V gene, CDR1 is MNHEY and CDR2 is SVGEGT. The V gene lost 4 bases and the J gene lost 7 bases, with 7 bases spanning the gap. CDR3 DNA sequence: TGTGCCAGCAGTTCTCGGGGTGAAGCTTTCTTT. Encoded protein: CASSSRGEAFF.

This clonotype was recorded at least ten times. V usage is TRBV7-9 and J usage is TRBJ2-1; 8 nucleotides align to TRBD2. This CDR3 region has 15 residues. The germline gives CDR1 SEHNR, CDR2 FQNEAQ (reference sequence). Unmatched junction bases numbered 3, after V lost 1 base and J lost 4 bases. CDR3 nucleotides: TGTGCCAGCAGCTTAGGACTAGCGCGTTACAATGAGCAGTTCTTC. Its protein is CASSLGLARYNEQFF.

The count of this clonotype is one. Its ends do not fully match the called genes, so a read error is possible. This chain joins TRBV11-2 and TRBJ2-2; either TRBD1 or TRBD2 may fit D (5 bases each). CDR1 SGHAT and CDR2 FQNNGV come from the germline V gene. The CDR3 is 14 amino acids. The DNA of the CDR3 is TGTGCTAGCGCCATTAGGGGACCCACCGGGGAGATGTTTTTT. Translation gives CASAIRGPTGEMFF.

A note on this clonotype: Being one base from a much bigger clone, this may be a read error. V is TRBV6-1 and J is TRBJ1-5; 8 bases match TRBD1. The CDR3 contains 14 residues. V lost 3 bases, J lost 2 bases, and 0 bases stayed unmatched. Per the germline V gene, CDR1 is MNHNS and CDR2 is SASEGT. CDR3 sequence reads: CASSETGGNQPQHF. In nucleotides, the CDR3 is TGTGCCAGCAGTGAGACAGGGGGCAATCAGCCCCAGCATTTT.

The chain carries TRBV6-1 and TRBJ2-2; D might be TRBD2 (6 bases). CDR3 length equals 14 residues. From germline, CDR1 is MNHNS and CDR2 SASEGT. V lost 10 bases, J lost 8 bases, and 20 bases lay in between. The CDR3 spells CAILEGTSTGELFF. DNA for the CDR3: TGTGCCATCCTCGAAGGGACTTCCACAGGGGAGCTGTTTTTT.

As for this clonotype: A junction boundary mismatches the germline segment, possibly from a read error. This chain links TRBV20-1 with TRBJ2-2, with D perhaps TRBD1 or TRBD2 (6 bases each). From germline, CDR1 is DFQATT and CDR2 SNEGSKA (reference sequence). The CDR3 has 13 residues. CDR3 DNA sequence: TGCAGTGCTAGTGAGGGGGGTGAAGGGGGGCTGTTTTTT. Translating gives CSASEGGEGGLFF.